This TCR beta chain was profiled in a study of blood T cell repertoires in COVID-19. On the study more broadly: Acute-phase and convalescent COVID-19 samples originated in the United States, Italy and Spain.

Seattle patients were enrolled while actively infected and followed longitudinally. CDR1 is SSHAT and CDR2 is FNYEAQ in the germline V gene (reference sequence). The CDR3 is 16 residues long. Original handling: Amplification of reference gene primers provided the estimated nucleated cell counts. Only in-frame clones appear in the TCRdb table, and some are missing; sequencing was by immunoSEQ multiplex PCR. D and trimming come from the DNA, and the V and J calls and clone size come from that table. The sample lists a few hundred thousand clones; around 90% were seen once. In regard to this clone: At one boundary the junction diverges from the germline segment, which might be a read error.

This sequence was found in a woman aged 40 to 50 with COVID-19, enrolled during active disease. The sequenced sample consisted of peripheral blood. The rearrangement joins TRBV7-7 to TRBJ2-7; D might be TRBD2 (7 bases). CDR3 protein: CASSGPGTMPGREQYF. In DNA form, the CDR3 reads TGTGCTAGCAGCGGTCCCGGGACAATGCCCGGGAGGGAGCAGTACTTC. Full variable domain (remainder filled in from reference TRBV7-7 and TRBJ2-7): GAGVSQSPRYKVTKRGQDVTLRCDPISSHATLYWYQQALGQGPEFLTYFNYEAQPDKSGLPSDRFSAERPEGSISTLTIQRTEQRDSAMYRCASSGPGTMPGREQYFGPGTRLTVT.